This TCR beta chain is drawn from a study of cytomegalovirus exposure and HLA in healthy donors. Study-wide findings and caveats: A likely sequencing artifact accounted for one observed cluster of highly shared sequence variants. Reportedly, TCR beta sequences accurately predicted HLA-A and HLA-B alleles in most subjects.

13 Jbeta primers and 60 Vbeta primers were used for the PCR. Libraries were prepared by immunoSEQ multiplex PCR; TCRdb keeps only in-frame clonotypes and omits some of them. The sample comprises about 130,000 clones, 77% of which are singletons, and around 4% rests with the top ten. The ends were cut back, 6 bases at V and 2 bases at J, with 13 bases in the middle. The CDR3 extends over 14 amino acids. CDR1 and CDR2 from the germline V gene are SGDLS and YYNGEE. For this clone: No antigen is known for it.

The sample consisted of PBMCs. V is TRBV9 and J is TRBJ2-3; perhaps TRBD2 as D (5 bases). The clonotype comes from a male donor in good health and CMV-seropositive. In DNA, the CDR3 is TGTGCCAGCAAAGCGGCAGACTACACAGATACGCAGTATTTT. The encoded protein is CASKAADYTDTQYF.